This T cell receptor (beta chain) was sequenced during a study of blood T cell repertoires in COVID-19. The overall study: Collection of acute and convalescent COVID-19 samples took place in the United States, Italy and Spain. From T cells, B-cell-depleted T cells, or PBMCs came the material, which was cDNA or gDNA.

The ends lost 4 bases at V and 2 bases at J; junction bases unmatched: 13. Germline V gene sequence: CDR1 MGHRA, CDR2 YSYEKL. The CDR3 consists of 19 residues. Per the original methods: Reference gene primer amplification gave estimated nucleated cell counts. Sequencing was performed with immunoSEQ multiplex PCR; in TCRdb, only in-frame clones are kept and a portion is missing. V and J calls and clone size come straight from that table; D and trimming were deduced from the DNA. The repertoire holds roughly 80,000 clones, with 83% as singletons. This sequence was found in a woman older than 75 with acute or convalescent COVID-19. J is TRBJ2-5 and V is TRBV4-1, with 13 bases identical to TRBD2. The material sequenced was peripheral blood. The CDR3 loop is CASSPGILLAGGEQETQYF. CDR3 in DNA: TGCGCCAGCAGCCCTGGTATTTTACTAGCGGGAGGGGAACAAGAGACCCAGTACTTC.